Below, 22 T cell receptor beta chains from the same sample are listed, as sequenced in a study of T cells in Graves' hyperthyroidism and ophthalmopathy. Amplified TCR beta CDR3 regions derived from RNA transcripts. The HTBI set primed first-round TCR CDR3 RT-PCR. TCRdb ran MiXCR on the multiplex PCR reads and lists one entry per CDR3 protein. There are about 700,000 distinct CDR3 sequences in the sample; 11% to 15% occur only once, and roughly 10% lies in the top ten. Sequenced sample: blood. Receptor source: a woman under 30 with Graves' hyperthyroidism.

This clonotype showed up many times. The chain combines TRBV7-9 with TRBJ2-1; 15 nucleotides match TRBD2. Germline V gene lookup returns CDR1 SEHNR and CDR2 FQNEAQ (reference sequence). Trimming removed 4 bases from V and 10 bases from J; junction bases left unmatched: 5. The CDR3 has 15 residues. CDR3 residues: CASSYGLAGGIEQFF. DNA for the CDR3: TGTGCCAGCAGCTACGGACTAGCGGGAGGGATCGAGCAGTTCTTC.

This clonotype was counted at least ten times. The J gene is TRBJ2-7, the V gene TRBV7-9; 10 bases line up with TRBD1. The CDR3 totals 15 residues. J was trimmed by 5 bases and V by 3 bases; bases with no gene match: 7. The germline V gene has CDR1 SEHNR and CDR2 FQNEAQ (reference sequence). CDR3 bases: TGTGCCAGCAGCTTCACCGGGACAGGGGCCCACGAGCAGTACTTC. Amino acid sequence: CASSFTGTGAHEQYF.

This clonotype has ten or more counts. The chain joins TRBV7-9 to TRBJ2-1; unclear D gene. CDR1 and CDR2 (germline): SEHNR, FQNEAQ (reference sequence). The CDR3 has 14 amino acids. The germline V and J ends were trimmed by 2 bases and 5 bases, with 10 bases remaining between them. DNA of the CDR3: TGTGCCAGCAGCTTAACGGCAGCCAACAATGAGCAGTTCTTC. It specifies CASSLTAANNEQFF.

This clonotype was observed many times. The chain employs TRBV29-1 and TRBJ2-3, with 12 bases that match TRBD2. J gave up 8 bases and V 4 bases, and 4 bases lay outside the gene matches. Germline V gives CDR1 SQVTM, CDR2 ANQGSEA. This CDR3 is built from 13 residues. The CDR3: CSVGLAGGITQYF. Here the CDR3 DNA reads TGCAGCGTTGGGCTAGCGGGAGGGATTACGCAGTATTTT.

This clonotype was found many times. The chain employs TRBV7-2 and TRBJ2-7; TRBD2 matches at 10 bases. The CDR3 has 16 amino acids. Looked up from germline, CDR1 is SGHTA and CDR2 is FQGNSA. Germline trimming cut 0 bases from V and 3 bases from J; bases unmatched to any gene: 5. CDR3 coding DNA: TGTGCCAGCAGCTTAGCGAAAGCTAGCGGGGGCTACGAGCAGTACTTC. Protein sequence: CASSLAKASGGYEQYF.

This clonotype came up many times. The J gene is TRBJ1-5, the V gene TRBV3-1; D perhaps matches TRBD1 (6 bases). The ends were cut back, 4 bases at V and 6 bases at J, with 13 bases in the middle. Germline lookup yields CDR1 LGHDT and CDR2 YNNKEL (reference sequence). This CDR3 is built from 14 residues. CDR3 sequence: CASSLRGAGQPQHF. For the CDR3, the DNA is TGTGCCAGCAGCCTACGGGGGGCTGGTCAGCCCCAGCATTTT. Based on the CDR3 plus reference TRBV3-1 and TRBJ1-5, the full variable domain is DTAVSQTPKYLVTQMGNDKSIKCEQNLGHDTMYWYKQDSKKFLKIMFSYNNKELIINETVPNRFSPKSPDKAHLNLHINSLELGDSAVYFCASSLRGAGQPQHFGDGTRLSIL.

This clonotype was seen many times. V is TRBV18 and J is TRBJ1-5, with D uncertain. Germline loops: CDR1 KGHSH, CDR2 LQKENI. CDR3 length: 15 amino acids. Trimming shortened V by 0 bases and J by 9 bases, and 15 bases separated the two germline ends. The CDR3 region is CASSPPRQGLRPQHF. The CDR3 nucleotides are TGTGCCAGCTCACCACCTCGTCAAGGCTTACGGCCCCAGCATTTT.

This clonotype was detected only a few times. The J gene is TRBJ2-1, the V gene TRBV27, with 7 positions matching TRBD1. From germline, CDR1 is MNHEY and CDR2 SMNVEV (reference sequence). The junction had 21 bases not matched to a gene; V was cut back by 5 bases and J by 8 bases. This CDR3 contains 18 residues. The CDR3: CASSPSVLIYRGDDEQFF. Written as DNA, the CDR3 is TGTGCCAGCAGTCCATCCGTATTGATCTACAGGGGTGACGATGAGCAGTTCTTC.

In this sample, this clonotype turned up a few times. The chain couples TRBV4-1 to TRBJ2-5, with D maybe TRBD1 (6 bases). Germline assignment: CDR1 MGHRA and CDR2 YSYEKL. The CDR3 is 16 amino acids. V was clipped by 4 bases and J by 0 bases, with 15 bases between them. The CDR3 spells CASSRSGQPYQETQYF. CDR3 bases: TGCGCCAGCAGCCGATCGGGACAACCGTACCAAGAGACCCAGTACTTC.

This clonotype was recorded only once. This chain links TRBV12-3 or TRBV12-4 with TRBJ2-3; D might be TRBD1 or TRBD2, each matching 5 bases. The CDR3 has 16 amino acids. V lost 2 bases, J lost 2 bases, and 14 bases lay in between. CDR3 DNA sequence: TGTGCCAGCAGTTTAACCAGAGGGGCTCCCACAGATACGCAGTATTTT. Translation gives CASSLTRGAPTDTQYF.

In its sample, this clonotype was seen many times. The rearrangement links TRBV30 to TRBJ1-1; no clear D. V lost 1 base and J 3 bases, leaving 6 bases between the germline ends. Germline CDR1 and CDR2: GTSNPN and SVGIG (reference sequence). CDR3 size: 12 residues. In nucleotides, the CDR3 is TGTGCCTGGAGTGCAGATTACACTGAAGCTTTCTTT. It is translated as CAWSADYTEAFF.

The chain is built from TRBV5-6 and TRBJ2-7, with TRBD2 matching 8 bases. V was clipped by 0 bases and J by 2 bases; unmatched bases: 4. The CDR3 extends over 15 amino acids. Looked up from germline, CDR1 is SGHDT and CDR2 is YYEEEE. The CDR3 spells CASSLGGTSTYEQYF. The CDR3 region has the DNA TGTGCCAGCAGCTTGGGTGGGACTAGTACCTACGAGCAGTACTTC. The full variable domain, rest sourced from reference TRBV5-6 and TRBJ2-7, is DAGVTQSPTHLIKTRGQQVTLRCSPKSGHDTVSWYQQALGQGPQFIFQYYEEEERQRGNFPDRFSGHQFPNYSSELNVNALLLGDSALYLCASSLGGTSTYEQYFGPGTRLTVT.

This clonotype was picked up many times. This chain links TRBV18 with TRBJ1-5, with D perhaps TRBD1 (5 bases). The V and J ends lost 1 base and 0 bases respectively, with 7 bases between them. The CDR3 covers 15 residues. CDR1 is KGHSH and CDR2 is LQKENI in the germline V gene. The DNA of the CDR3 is TGTGCCAGCTCACCACTCCAGGGTAGCAATCAGCCCCAGCATTTT. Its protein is CASSPLQGSNQPQHF. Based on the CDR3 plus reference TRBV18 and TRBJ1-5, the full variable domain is NAGVMQNPRHLVRRRGQEARLRCSPMKGHSHVYWYRQLPEEGLKFMVYLQKENIIDESGMPKERFSAEFPKEGPSILRIQQVVRGDSAAYFCASSPLQGSNQPQHFGDGTRLSIL.

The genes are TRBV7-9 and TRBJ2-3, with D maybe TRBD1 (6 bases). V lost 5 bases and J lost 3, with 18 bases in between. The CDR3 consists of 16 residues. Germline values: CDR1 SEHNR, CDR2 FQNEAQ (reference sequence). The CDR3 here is CASSPPTGRGTDTQYF. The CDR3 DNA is TGTGCCAGCAGCCCCCCGACAGGCCGGGGAACAGATACGCAGTATTTT.

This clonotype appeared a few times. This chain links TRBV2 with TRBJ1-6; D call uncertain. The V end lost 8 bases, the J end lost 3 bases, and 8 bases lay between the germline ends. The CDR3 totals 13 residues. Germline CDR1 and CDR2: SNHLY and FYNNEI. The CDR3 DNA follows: TGTGCCAGCGCTGGCGACTATAATTCACCCCTCCACTTT. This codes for CASAGDYNSPLHF.

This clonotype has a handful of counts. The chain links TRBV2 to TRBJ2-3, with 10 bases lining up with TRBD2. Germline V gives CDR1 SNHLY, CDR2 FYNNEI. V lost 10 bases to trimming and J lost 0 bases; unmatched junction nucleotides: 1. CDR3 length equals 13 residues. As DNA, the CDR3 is TGTGCCAAGACTAGCGGGAGCACAGATACGCAGTATTTT. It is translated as CAKTSGSTDTQYF.

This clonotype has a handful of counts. CDR3 coding DNA: TGTGCCAGCAGTTGGGAAGATGAAAAACTGTTTTTT. Translated, it gives CASSWEDEKLFF. V and J are TRBV28 and TRBJ1-4; the D is unclear. Trimming took 4 bases from V and 6 from J, leaving 6 bases between them. This CDR3 has 12 residues. Germline V gene sequence: CDR1 MDHEN, CDR2 SYDVKM.

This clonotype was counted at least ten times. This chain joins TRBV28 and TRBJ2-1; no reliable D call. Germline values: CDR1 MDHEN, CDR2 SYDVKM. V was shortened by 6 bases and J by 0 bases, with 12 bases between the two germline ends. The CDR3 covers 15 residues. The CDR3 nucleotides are TGTGCCAGCAGCCCGGTAGAGAGCTCCTACAATGAGCAGTTCTTC. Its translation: CASSPVESSYNEQFF.

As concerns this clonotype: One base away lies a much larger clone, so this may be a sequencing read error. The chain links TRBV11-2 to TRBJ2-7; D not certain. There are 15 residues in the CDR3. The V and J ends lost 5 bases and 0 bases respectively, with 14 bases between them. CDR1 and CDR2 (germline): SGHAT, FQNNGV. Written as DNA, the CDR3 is TGTGCCAGCAGCCCTTACGGCGGCGGCTCCTACGAGCAGTACTTC. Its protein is CASSPYGGGSYEQYF.

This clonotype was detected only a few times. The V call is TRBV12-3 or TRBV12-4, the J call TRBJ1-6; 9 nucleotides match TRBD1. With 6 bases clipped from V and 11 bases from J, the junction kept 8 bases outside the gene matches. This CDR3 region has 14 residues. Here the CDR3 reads CASRPGQGSTPLHF. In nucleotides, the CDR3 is TGTGCCAGCAGACCTGGACAGGGGAGTACACCCCTCCACTTT.

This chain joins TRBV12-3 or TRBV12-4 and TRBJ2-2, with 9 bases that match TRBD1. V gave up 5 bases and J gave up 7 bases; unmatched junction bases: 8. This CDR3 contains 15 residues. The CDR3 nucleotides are TGTGCCAGCAGTACCCGGACAGGGGATGGCGGGGAGCTGTTTTTT. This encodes CASSTRTGDGGELFF.

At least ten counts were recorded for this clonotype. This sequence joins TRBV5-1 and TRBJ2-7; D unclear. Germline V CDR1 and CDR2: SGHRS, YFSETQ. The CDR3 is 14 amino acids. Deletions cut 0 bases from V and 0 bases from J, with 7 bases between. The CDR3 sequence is CASSLGPPSYEQYF. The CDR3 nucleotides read TGCGCCAGCAGCTTGGGCCCACCCTCCTACGAGCAGTACTTC.